Shown below are 4 T cell receptor beta chains from a single sample sequenced in a study of radiation and T cells in renal cell carcinoma. Here immunoSEQ multiplex PCR was the method, and the copy in TCRdb shows in-frame clones only, minus some. The table has over 60,000 clones, around four fifths seen once. As to time point: blood 4 weeks post-SBRT, at nephrectomy. Treatment of the sample: 15 Gy SBRT to primary tumor, nephrectomy 4 weeks later. The specimen comprised blood, sampled from a patient whose treatment included radiotherapy and nephrectomy. The receptors here all came from an older woman with renal cell carcinoma.

The V call is TRBV4-3, the J call TRBJ2-6, with 7 bases identical to TRBD2. Trimming took 1 base from V and 2 from J; bases not matched to a gene: 5. Germline V gives CDR1 LGHNA, CDR2 YSLEER. This CDR3 spans 17 amino acids. The CDR3 DNA reads as TGCGCCAGCAGCCAAGTTTGGGAGGGTGCTGGGGCCAACGTCCTGACTTTC. Amino acid sequence: CASSQVWEGAGANVLTF.

The gene calls are TRBV5-1 and TRBJ2-3; 10 bases align to TRBD1. This CDR3 region has 15 residues. Germline trimming cut 2 bases from V and 4 bases from J; bases unmatched to any gene: 4. Germline-derived CDR1 and CDR2 are SGHRS and YFSETQ. CDR3 sequence: CASSFRQGAPDTQYF. CDR3 DNA sequence: TGCGCCAGCAGCTTTCGACAGGGGGCCCCAGATACGCAGTATTTT.

The chain joins TRBV6-1 to TRBJ2-1; D may be TRBD1 (7 bases). Germline values: CDR1 MNHNS, CDR2 SASEGT. This CDR3 region has 20 residues. V lost 4 bases and J 0 bases, leaving 25 bases between the germline ends. The CDR3 loop is CASSGLLGQRTGGSYNEQFF. Here the CDR3 DNA reads TGTGCCAGCAGTGGTCTATTGGGACAGAGGACCGGGGGCTCCTACAATGAGCAGTTCTTC.

The chain is built from TRBV6-1 and TRBJ2-2; 7 bases are a match to TRBD1. J was trimmed by 2 bases and V by 8 bases; bases with no gene match: 5. In germline, CDR1 is MNHNS, CDR2 SASEGT. This CDR3 region has 14 residues. The CDR3 DNA reads as TGTGCCAGCGAAGGGGGCAGTAACACCGGGGAGCTGTTTTTT. Translating gives CASEGGSNTGELFF.